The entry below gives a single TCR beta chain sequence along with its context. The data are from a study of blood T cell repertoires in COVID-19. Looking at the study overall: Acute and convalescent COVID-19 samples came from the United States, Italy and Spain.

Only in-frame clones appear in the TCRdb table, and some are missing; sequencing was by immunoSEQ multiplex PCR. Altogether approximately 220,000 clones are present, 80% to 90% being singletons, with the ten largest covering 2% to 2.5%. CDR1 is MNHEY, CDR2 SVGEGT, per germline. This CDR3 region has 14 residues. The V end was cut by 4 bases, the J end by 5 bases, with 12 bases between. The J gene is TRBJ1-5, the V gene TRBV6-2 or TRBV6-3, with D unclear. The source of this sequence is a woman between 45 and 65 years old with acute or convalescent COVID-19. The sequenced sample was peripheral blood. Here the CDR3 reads CASSSSTNYQPQHF. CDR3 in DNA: TGTGCCAGCAGTTCCTCAACAAATTATCAGCCCCAGCATTTT.